This T cell receptor beta chain originates from a study of CD8+ T cells in alopecia areata. Study-wide context: It was oral tofacitinib, at 5 to 10 mg twice daily, that treated patients received. People stayed on tofacitinib for 6 to 18 months, then stopped the drug for 6 months. Study-level points and caveats: It was lesional scalp, especially alopecia totalis/universalis, that showed higher clonality than normal scalp.

This clone was recorded once. The antigen is unknown. V lost 4 bases and J 4 bases, leaving 10 bases between the germline ends. The V gene's germline CDR1 is GTSNPN and CDR2 SVGIG (reference sequence). The CDR3 loop spans 13 amino acids. In alopecia areata patients, both lesional scalp punch biopsies and peripheral blood were collected. Extraction and reverse transcription of RNA yielded cDNA as the sequencing template. Profiling relied on immunoSEQ multiplex PCR, and the TCRdb table lists in-frame clones only, not all of them. This sample has more than 200,000 clones, with under 80% found just once. This chain links TRBV30 with TRBJ2-2, with D unclear. The receptor comes from a human donor with alopecia areata. Sequenced material: CD4+ T cells sorted from blood, taken at week 0. This CDR3 is CAWNSRVTGELFF. CDR3 DNA: TGTGCCTGGAACAGCCGGGTCACCGGGGAGCTGTTTTTT. The full variable domain, completed using reference TRBV30 and TRBJ2-2, is SQTIHQWPATLVQPVGSPLSLECTVEGTSNPNLYWYRQAAGRGLQLLFYSVGIGQISSEVPQNLSASRPQDRQFILSSKKLLLSDSGFYLCAWNSRVTGELFFGEGSRLTVL.